This T cell receptor (beta chain) is drawn from a study of STAT3 mutations in large granular lymphocyte leukemia. Study results and limitations: After therapy, about 30% of the 18 patients switched clonotypes, all new clones STAT3 wild type. In several patients, dominant TCR clone burden exceeded STAT3 mutant burden. Every T-cell large granular lymphocyte leukemia patient had at least one immunodominant TCR beta clonotype.

Produced via immunoSEQ multiplex PCR; TCRdb's table is partial and in-frame only. The top ten hold approximately 0.42% of the sample, which has 30,000 to 45,000 clones, approximately 90% seen once. For this clone: Its antigen is as yet unknown.

Input material: PBMCs. This sequence originates from a human donor with T large granular lymphocyte leukemia. Some clones in this sample may be carry-over from other donors' samples.

The CDR3 is CASTRDFSEDYGYTF. The CDR3 DNA reads as TGTGCCAGCACCCGGGACTTTTCAGAGGACTATGGCTACACCTTC. V is TRBV4-2 and J is TRBJ1-2, with D maybe TRBD1 (5 bases). The CDR3 spans 15 residues. V shed 7 bases and J shed 3 bases, with 18 bases lying between them. CDR1 and CDR2 from the germline V gene are LGHNA and YNFKEQ.